This TCR beta chain originates from a study of T cells in tumors after PD-1 blockade. Study overall: Mean per blood sample: roughly 100,000 templates (roughly 22,000-257,772), about 37,000 unique clonotypes.

On this clone: Its antigen is still unknown.

TCRdb's copy holds only in-frame clones and misses some; the assay was immunoSEQ multiplex PCR. The sample holds around 50,000 clones; approximately 80% are singletons and the top ten take 8% to 9.5%. Overall study findings and caveats: About 41% of tumor TCR clonotypes were also found in blood.

The input for sequencing was PBMCs, taken before anti-PD-1 therapy. This sequence originates from a human donor with advanced basal cell or squamous cell carcinoma (not recorded which).

The CDR3: CASSDTQTQYF. For the CDR3, the DNA is TGTGCCAGCAGTGATACCCAGACCCAGTACTTC. This chain joins TRBV25-1 and TRBJ2-5; unclear D gene. Germline CDR1 reads MGHDK; CDR2 reads SYGVNS. V was shortened by 3 bases and J by 6 bases, with 5 bases between the two germline ends. This CDR3 region has 11 residues.